This entry lists 19 T cell receptor beta chains sequenced from one sample in a study of blood T cell repertoires in COVID-19. Sequencing used immunoSEQ multiplex PCR; TCRdb keeps in-frame clones, though not all of them. The repertoire holds a few hundred thousand clones, with approximately 86% as singletons. The sample consisted of peripheral blood. Source of these receptors: a woman aged 60-70 years with COVID-19, enrolled during active disease.

This clone was observed a single time. The V gene is TRBV9, the J gene TRBJ2-3; 8 bases align to TRBD1. This CDR3 is 15 amino acids long. J lost 4 bases, V lost 0 bases, and 4 bases had no gene match. The germline V gene has CDR1 SGDLS and CDR2 YYNGEE. The CDR3: CASSVVSGGPDTQYF. CDR3 nucleotides: TGTGCCAGCAGCGTAGTTTCAGGGGGCCCAGATACGCAGTATTTT.

The chain joins TRBV19 to TRBJ1-5, with D possibly being TRBD1 (6 bases). Germline-derived CDR1 and CDR2 are LNHDA and SQIVND (reference sequence). The germline V and J ends were trimmed by 3 bases and 2 bases, with 11 bases remaining between them. This CDR3 region has 15 residues. The DNA of the CDR3 is TGTGCCAGTAGTATCCCCAGGGGAGGCAATCAGCCCCAGCATTTT. It translates to CASSIPRGGNQPQHF.

This chain uses TRBV12-3 or TRBV12-4 with TRBJ2-7; D may be TRBD2 (5 bases). The ends were cut back, 5 bases at V and 6 bases at J, with 8 bases in the middle. The CDR3 runs to 11 residues. CDR3 in amino acids: CASSRGGEQYF. CDR3 DNA: TGTGCCAGCAGTCGGGGTGGCGAGCAGTACTTC.

The rearrangement uses TRBV5-4 and TRBJ1-2, with TRBD1 matching over 8 bases. Trimming took 4 bases from V and 2 from J; bases not matched to a gene: 7. CDR3 length: 15 residues. Germline assignment: CDR1 SGHNT and CDR2 YYREEE (reference sequence). CDR3 DNA: TGTGCCAGCAGCGTTCAGGGGGCTGGCAACTATGGCTACACCTTC. Protein: CASSVQGAGNYGYTF.

The chain uses TRBV27 and TRBJ2-1; D is perhaps TRBD2 (5 bases). The V and J ends lost 2 bases and 7 bases respectively, with 12 bases between them. The CDR3 has 14 residues. CDR1 is MNHEY, CDR2 SMNVEV, per germline (reference sequence). The CDR3 bases are TGTGCCAGCAGTTTAGGGCTAGCATTGAATGAGCAGTTCTTC. Encoded protein: CASSLGLALNEQFF.

The chain is built from TRBV7-9 and TRBJ1-5; 7 nucleotides agree with TRBD1. Germline CDR1 and CDR2: SEHNR and FQNEAQ (reference sequence). After removal of 4 bases from V and 6 bases from J, the junction contained 6 bases not matched to a gene. The CDR3 is made up of 14 amino acids. In DNA, the CDR3 is TGTGCCAGCAGCTCAGACAGGGTCGTTCAGCCCCAGCATTTT. Protein sequence: CASSSDRVVQPQHF. Variable domain in full (rest from reference TRBV7-9 and TRBJ1-5): DTGVSQNPRHKITKRGQNVTFRCDPISEHNRLYWYRQTLGQGPEFLTYFQNEAQLEKSRLLSDRFSAERPKGSFSTLEIQRTEQGDSAMYLCASSSDRVVQPQHFGDGTRLSIL.

CDR3 coding DNA: TGTGCCAGCAGGGGGACATCCAATCAGCCCCAGCATTTT. This codes for CASRGTSNQPQHF. V gene TRBV6-5 combines with J gene TRBJ1-5; perhaps TRBD1 as D (6 bases). V lost 6 bases and J lost 3, with 9 bases in between. Per the germline V gene, CDR1 is MNHEY and CDR2 is SVGAGI. The CDR3 loop spans 13 amino acids.

The chain combines TRBV28 with TRBJ2-7; 8 bases fit TRBD1. The CDR3 consists of 14 residues. From germline, CDR1 is MDHEN and CDR2 SYDVKM. Germline trimming cut 8 bases from V and 4 bases from J; bases unmatched to any gene: 10. CDR3 DNA sequence: TGTGCCAGCTGGGCGCAGGGGGCATCATACGAGCAGTACTTC. Amino acids: CASWAQGASYEQYF.

The V gene is TRBV5-1, the J gene TRBJ2-3, with D hard to call. Germline V gene lookup returns CDR1 SGHRS and CDR2 YFSETQ. V shed 1 base and J shed 2 bases, with 8 bases lying between them. The CDR3 extends over 14 amino acids. The CDR3 here is CASSLTGFTDTQYF. CDR3 bases: TGCGCCAGCAGCTTGACTGGTTTCACAGATACGCAGTATTTT.

The V gene is TRBV7-3, the J gene TRBJ2-2; 8 nucleotides line up with TRBD1. The ends lost 5 bases at V and 6 bases at J; junction bases unmatched: 2. CDR1 is SGHTA and CDR2 is FQGTGA in the germline V gene. The CDR3 has 13 amino acids. This chain's CDR3 is CASSDRGAGELFF. DNA for the CDR3: TGTGCCAGCAGCGACAGGGGCGCCGGGGAGCTGTTTTTT.

This chain joins TRBV16 and TRBJ1-1; 8 positions agree with TRBD1. V lost 1 base and J lost 7; bases outside the gene matches: 8. The germline CDR1 and CDR2 sequences are KGHSY and FQNENV. The CDR3 is made up of 15 amino acids. The CDR3 loop reads CASSQYIETGDEAFF. The CDR3 nucleotides read TGTGCCAGCAGCCAATACATAGAGACAGGGGATGAAGCTTTCTTT.

The V and J genes are TRBV10-1 and TRBJ2-5; TRBD1 agrees at 9 bases. The ends lost 10 bases at V and 4 bases at J; junction bases unmatched: 7. CDR1 and CDR2 (germline): WNHNN, SYGVQD (reference sequence). The CDR3 is 13 amino acids. CDR3: CATRTGDGETQYF. The DNA of the CDR3 is TGCGCCACCCGGACAGGGGATGGAGAGACCCAGTACTTC.

The rearrangement joins TRBV10-3 to TRBJ1-2; a possible D gene is TRBD1 (5 bases). CDR3 length equals 14 residues. Germline-derived CDR1 and CDR2 are ENHRY and SYGVKD. Trimming shortened V by 0 bases and J by 2 bases, and 7 bases separated the two germline ends. For the CDR3, the DNA is TGTGCCATCAGTGAGTCGAGACAGAACTATGGCTACACCTTC. This codes for CAISESRQNYGYTF.

This rearrangement joins TRBV24-1 to TRBJ1-1; TRBD1 is a possible D gene (6 bases). V was trimmed by 2 bases and J by 1 base, leaving 10 bases between them. The CDR3 sequence is 15 residues long. Germline loops: CDR1 KGHDR, CDR2 SFDVKD. CDR3 nucleotide sequence: TGTGCCACCAGTGATTCGGGGGGCCCGAACACTGAAGCTTTCTTT. Translating it yields CATSDSGGPNTEAFF.

J is TRBJ2-1 and V is TRBV24-1; tentatively, D is TRBD2 (6 bases). Trimming shortened V by 7 bases and J by 6 bases, and 15 bases separated the two germline ends. The CDR3 is made up of 14 amino acids. CDR1 is KGHDR and CDR2 is SFDVKD in the germline V gene. CDR3 coding DNA: TGTGCCACCAGCACGCGGAGGGGCGGCAATGAGCAGTTCTTC. Its translation is CATSTRRGGNEQFF.

As DNA, the CDR3 is TGCAGCGTTGAAGCCGGGGTCGCGACCGGGGAGCTGTTTTTT. Encoded protein: CSVEAGVATGELFF. The rearrangement links TRBV29-1 to TRBJ2-2; a possible D gene is TRBD2 (5 bases). V was cut by 1 base and J by 5 bases, with 11 bases left in between. CDR1 and CDR2 from the germline V gene are SQVTM and ANQGSEA. CDR3 size: 14 residues.

The chain recombines TRBV7-2 with TRBJ2-7, with unresolved D. V was clipped by 5 bases and J by 3 bases, with 8 bases between them. Germline V gene lookup returns CDR1 SGHTA and CDR2 FQGNSA. The CDR3 runs to 12 residues. The CDR3 coding sequence is TGTGCCAGCAGCCGGTCCGGCTACGAGCAGTACTTC. Protein: CASSRSGYEQYF.

The chain combines TRBV2 with TRBJ2-2; 8 bases align to TRBD1. Germline lookup yields CDR1 SNHLY and CDR2 FYNNEI. The CDR3 has 15 residues. The V gene end was trimmed by 6 bases and the J gene end by 4 bases; junction bases not matched to a gene: 7. The CDR3 reads CASRTGQEVTGELFF. Written as DNA, the CDR3 is TGTGCCAGCAGAACGGGACAGGAGGTCACCGGGGAGCTGTTTTTT.

V and J are TRBV28 and TRBJ1-1; weak D call: TRBD1 (5 bases). The CDR3 contains 12 residues. CDR1 and CDR2 from the germline V gene are MDHEN and SYDVKM. V was pared by 5 bases and J by 1 base, with 5 bases between. The CDR3 reads CASSGQNTEAFF. The CDR3 DNA is TGTGCCAGCAGTGGACAGAACACTGAAGCTTTCTTT.